These T cell receptor beta chains were read from a single sample in a study of CD8+CD57+ T cells in acquired aplastic anemia. From the reads, TCRdb called clonotypes with MiXCR, one entry per CDR3 protein. The sample records some 170,000 distinct CDR3 sequences, roughly 48% being singletons. The sequencing sample was made of sorted CD4+, CD8+, or CD8+CD57+ T cells (not recorded which) from PBMCs. The receptors were sampled from a human donor with aplastic anemia. CDR3s include the opening cysteine and the closing phenylalanine or tryptophan. A D gene is named only where the DNA matches it firmly.

j_call	v_call	d_call	cdr3_aa
TRBJ1-1	TRBV2	NA	CASSERVQGNTEAFF
TRBJ2-7	TRBV4-3	NA	CASSQDLGTYEQYF
TRBJ2-1	TRBV20-1	NA	CSARSREYEQFF
TRBJ2-1	TRBV2	TRBD2	CASSLGREQNNEQFF
TRBJ1-1	TRBV20-1	NA	CSVGQGPAGGTEAFF
TRBJ2-6	TRBV12-3/TRBV12-4	NA	CASSKLGGTGANVLTF
TRBJ1-2	TRBV19	TRBD1	CASMDRSSNYGYTF
TRBJ2-2	TRBV2	NA	CASSMDTGELFF
TRBJ1-1	TRBV2	NA	CASSEGEVNTEAFF
TRBJ1-2	TRBV3-1	NA	CASSQETINYGYTF
TRBJ2-6	TRBV12-3/TRBV12-4	TRBD1	CASSLALGQNSGANVLTF
TRBJ2-5	TRBV7-8	NA	CASSFGVGETQYF
TRBJ2-5	TRBV2	TRBD1	CASSEGGQVWAKETQYF
TRBJ2-3	TRBV20-1	TRBD2	CSARVGRGGTDTQYF
TRBJ2-7	TRBV20-1	NA	CSATSASARTSSYEQYF
TRBJ1-2	TRBV20-1	NA	CSARNRDWDYGYTF
TRBJ2-1	TRBV20-1	TRBD2	CSAKPGLAGGRDEQFF
TRBJ1-2	TRBV10-3	TRBD1	CAISETKKTGVYGYTF
TRBJ1-4	TRBV15	NA	CATSRGRPATNEKLFF
TRBJ2-7	TRBV11-1	NA	CASSYPSRDGYYEQYF
TRBJ2-1	TRBV4-1	NA	CASSFLGRTYNEQFF
TRBJ2-5	TRBV7-2	NA	CASTIIGGGGETQYF
TRBJ2-5	TRBV7-7	TRBD1	CANSLGSGQRETQYF
TRBJ2-2	TRBV2	TRBD2	CASSRLAGDTGELFF
TRBJ2-3	TRBV20-1	NA	CSASPQDTQYF
TRBJ1-2	TRBV9	TRBD1	CASSASTGACGYTF
TRBJ2-3	TRBV20-1	NA	CSARDGGRGYTDTQYF
TRBJ2-3	TRBV7-2	NA	CASSFFGDTQYF
TRBJ1-5	TRBV19	TRBD1	CASSIAHRGRGGNQPQHF
TRBJ2-3	TRBV11-2	TRBD1	CASSWTGALSTDTQYF
TRBJ2-7	TRBV7-2	NA	CASSFGGSSRYEQYF
TRBJ2-1	TRBV5-6	NA	CASSSGPNEQFF
TRBJ2-5	TRBV3-1	TRBD2	CASSPLLAGVVETQYF
TRBJ1-5	TRBV2	NA	CASSDMGISNQPQHF
TRBJ2-7	TRBV30	NA	CAWKTAFYEQYF
TRBJ2-1	TRBV29-1	NA	CSVVRAREQFF
TRBJ2-5	TRBV2	NA	CASSDLGSQETQYF
TRBJ2-5	TRBV3-1	TRBD1	CASSQEGDRGETQYF
TRBJ2-1	TRBV7-9	TRBD2	CASSLTLAGVDEQFF
TRBJ2-7	TRBV6-2/TRBV6-3	TRBD1	CASSYSDRVVHEQYF
TRBJ2-7	TRBV20-1	TRBD2	CSAGGLAGVSYEQYF
TRBJ2-7	TRBV7-6	NA	CASSLRGAGYEQYF
TRBJ1-1	TRBV29-1	TRBD1	CSGRTGTGTEAFF
TRBJ1-1	TRBV2	NA	CATTYERPVNTEAFF
TRBJ1-2	TRBV6-1	TRBD1	CASSDWTGPNYGYTF
TRBJ2-5	TRBV3-1	NA	CASSQDQETQYF